The 4 T cell receptor beta chains below all came from one sample that was sequenced in a study of T cells after yellow fever vaccination. TCRdb redid the calling of the 5' RACE reads with MiXCR, one entry per CDR3 protein. The data contain around 610,000 distinct CDR3 sequences, approximately 13% of them singletons. The sequencing here drew on PBMCs, taken on the day of the yellow fever booster vaccination. All receptors come from a man under 40 who received the YFV17D yellow fever vaccine.

About this clonotype itself: At one end the junction does not follow the germline gene, possibly because of a read error. V is TRBV19 and J is TRBJ2-7; no definite D call. CDR3 length equals 14 residues. Germline CDR1 is LNHDA and CDR2 is SQIVND (reference sequence). In nucleotides, the CDR3 is TGTGCCAGTGGTATCCCCGGGCCGGCCTACGAGCAGTACTTC. Translated, it gives CASGIPGPAYEQYF.

This clonotype has more than one count but fewer than ten. This chain connects TRBV4-3 to TRBJ2-1; 10 nucleotides match TRBD2. From germline, CDR1 is LGHNA and CDR2 YSLEER. Losses at the gene ends were 4 bases for V and 5 bases for J; bases not matched to a gene: 11. The CDR3 runs 17 residues. The CDR3 here is CASSRGRASGSDNEQFF. DNA for the CDR3: TGCGCCAGCAGCCGGGGGAGGGCTAGCGGGAGTGACAATGAGCAGTTCTTC.

This clonotype was recorded a few times. The genes are TRBV28 and TRBJ2-7; the D gene is possibly TRBD2 (7 bases). The germline V gene has CDR1 MDHEN and CDR2 SYDVKM. Trimming took off 6 bases at V and 0 bases at J, with 15 bases between the two ends. The CDR3 is made up of 15 amino acids. CDR3 in amino acids: CASRGGHPGSYEQYF. For the CDR3, the DNA is TGTGCCAGCAGGGGGGGGCATCCGGGCTCCTACGAGCAGTACTTC.

This clonotype occurred many times. The chain has TRBV30 and TRBJ2-7; D remains unclear. Germline V lookup: CDR1 GTSNPN, CDR2 SVGIG (reference sequence). The CDR3 is made up of 12 amino acids. V was cut by 2 bases and J by 0 bases, with 5 bases left in between. Written as DNA, the CDR3 is TGTGCCTGGAGTCAGAGCTCCTACGAGCAGTACTTC. It specifies CAWSQSSYEQYF.